A single sample gave rise to the 30 T cell receptor beta chains below, sequenced in a study of glioma-infiltrating T cells after dendritic cell vaccination. The time point here: after dendritic cell vaccination, including at tumor progression/relapse. Clones were sequenced by immunoSEQ multiplex PCR, and TCRdb holds only the in-frame ones, with some missing. The sample lists 100,000 or so clones; around 80% were seen once. Sample: blood, taken after dendritic cell vaccination. The receptors stem from a human donor with glioblastoma.

CDR3 nucleotides: TGCGCCAGCTCGTCGTCGGGGGTTCGCACAGATACGCAGTATTTT. It encodes CASSSSGVRTDTQYF. This rearrangement joins TRBV10-1 to TRBJ2-3; the D gene is possibly TRBD2 (6 bases). Germline CDR1 reads WNHNN; CDR2 reads SYGVQD (reference sequence). The CDR3 totals 15 residues. V was clipped by 8 bases and J by 1 base, with 16 bases between them.

V is TRBV11-1 and J is TRBJ2-1, with D tentatively TRBD2 (5 bases). V lost 1 base and J 10 bases, leaving 11 bases between the germline ends. Germline-derived CDR1 and CDR2 are SGHAT and FQDESV (reference sequence). The CDR3 covers 13 residues. Here the CDR3 reads CASSLEGWEEQFF. The CDR3 nucleotides are TGTGCCAGCAGCTTAGAGGGTTGGGAGGAGCAGTTCTTC.

This chain's CDR3 is CASSRTSGYTF. CDR3 nucleotide sequence: TGTGCCAGCAGCCGGACATCTGGCTACACCTTC. The chain couples TRBV5-6 to TRBJ1-2, with a possible D match to TRBD1 (5 bases). V lost 4 bases to trimming and J lost 7 bases, with 8 bases between them. This CDR3 has 11 residues. Per the germline V gene, CDR1 is SGHDT and CDR2 is YYEEEE. The whole variable domain, filled in from reference TRBV5-6 and TRBJ1-2, reads DAGVTQSPTHLIKTRGQQVTLRCSPKSGHDTVSWYQQALGQGPQFIFQYYEEEERQRGNFPDRFSGHQFPNYSSELNVNALLLGDSALYLCASSRTSGYTFGSGTRLTVV.

The V and J genes are TRBV5-4 and TRBJ2-7; no firm D call. This CDR3 spans 14 amino acids. Germline CDR1 is SGHNT and CDR2 is YYREEE (reference sequence). The V and J ends lost 2 bases and 4 bases respectively, with 13 bases between them. The CDR3 DNA reads TGTGCCAGCAGCTTAACCCCAAGAGATTACGAGCAGTACTTC. This gives the protein CASSLTPRDYEQYF.

This clone was found once. CDR3 region: CASSLGTEHNEQFF. Written as DNA, the CDR3 is TGCGCCAGCAGCTTGGGGACAGAACACAATGAGCAGTTCTTC. The chain employs TRBV5-1 and TRBJ2-1; a weak D match, TRBD1 (6 bases). Trimming stripped 0 bases from V and 5 bases from J, with 9 bases between. The CDR3 spans 14 residues. Germline CDR1 reads SGHRS; CDR2 reads YFSETQ.

J is TRBJ2-1 and V is TRBV5-1; 11 bases are a match to TRBD2. V trimming: 3 bases; J trimming: 7 bases; junction bases outside the gene matches: 9. The length of the CDR3 is 16 residues. Germline V gives CDR1 SGHRS, CDR2 YFSETQ. The CDR3 loop reads CASSSELAGGGNEQFF. DNA of the CDR3: TGCGCCAGCAGCTCAGAGCTAGCGGGAGGAGGGAATGAGCAGTTCTTC.

The rearrangement joins TRBV10-3 to TRBJ1-1, with TRBD1 identical over 9 bases. Trimming took 5 bases from V and 4 from J; bases not matched to a gene: 5. This CDR3 contains 14 residues. Looked up from germline, CDR1 is ENHRY and CDR2 is SYGVKD. The CDR3 nucleotides read TGTGCCATCAGTCCGGGACAGGGAACCACTGAAGCTTTCTTT. Translating gives CAISPGQGTTEAFF.

This clone was seen only once. J is TRBJ2-2 and V is TRBV6-6, with TRBD2 matching 10 bases. CDR3 length: 16 amino acids. Germline assignment: CDR1 MNHNY and CDR2 SVGAGI (reference sequence). J was trimmed by 4 bases and V by 5 bases; bases with no gene match: 7. The CDR3 sequence: CASSNSGRYPTGELFF. CDR3 coding DNA: TGTGCCAGCAGTAATAGCGGGAGGTACCCCACCGGGGAGCTGTTTTTT.

The V gene is TRBV5-4, the J gene TRBJ2-3; 9 positions match TRBD1. Per germline, CDR1 SGHNT and CDR2 YYREEE (reference sequence). This CDR3 comprises 16 residues. Trimming at V came to 4 bases and at J to 6 bases, leaving 12 bases not matched to a gene. CDR3 region: CASSRISGTGTDTQYF. The CDR3 DNA reads as TGTGCCAGCAGCCGAATTTCGGGGACAGGGACCGATACGCAGTATTTT.

The J gene is TRBJ1-2, the V gene TRBV6-1; no clear D gene. The CDR3 contains 12 residues. Germline V gene data show CDR1 as MNHNS and CDR2 as SASEGT. Trimming cost V 8 bases and J 7 bases, with 14 bases left between them. CDR3 sequence reads: CASAGAGVGYTF. The CDR3 DNA reads TGTGCCAGCGCGGGAGCGGGCGTTGGCTACACCTTC.

The chain joins TRBV6-6 to TRBJ1-2; 7 nucleotides agree with TRBD1. V trimming: 7 bases; J trimming: 6 bases; junction bases outside the gene matches: 11. The CDR3 is 14 residues long. The germline CDR1 and CDR2 sequences are MNHNY and SVGAGI (reference sequence). The CDR3 protein is CASNFRGERHGYTF. DNA for the CDR3: TGTGCCAGCAACTTCAGGGGGGAACGCCATGGCTACACCTTC.

The CDR3 DNA sequence: TGTGCCAGCAGCTCAGAAGCGGGTTACACAGATACGCAGTATTTT. Translation gives CASSSEAGYTDTQYF. The V call is TRBV7-3, the J call TRBJ2-3, with D perhaps TRBD2 (6 bases). Trimming left V 4 bases short and J 2 bases short, with 13 bases between. Germline-derived CDR1 and CDR2 are SGHTA and FQGTGA. The CDR3 contains 15 residues.

The V gene is TRBV4-2, the J gene TRBJ1-1, with 7 positions matching TRBD1. The CDR3 contains 14 residues. Unmatched junction bases numbered 4, after V lost 4 bases and J lost 2 bases. Germline CDR1 reads LGHNA; CDR2 reads YNFKEQ. The CDR3 DNA reads as TGTGCCAGCAGCCCGGGACAGATAAACACTGAAGCTTTCTTT. This codes for CASSPGQINTEAFF.

This chain links TRBV30 with TRBJ2-2, with 12 bases aligning to TRBD2. The CDR3 runs 16 residues. The germline CDR1 and CDR2 sequences are GTSNPN and SVGIG (reference sequence). V was clipped by 0 bases and J by 5 bases; unmatched bases: 4. The CDR3 region is CAWSVASGGGTGELFF. The CDR3, as DNA: TGTGCCTGGAGTGTGGCTAGCGGGGGGGGAACCGGGGAGCTGTTTTTT.

This clone turned up a few times. V and J are TRBV28 and TRBJ2-1; 7 positions agree with TRBD1. The CDR3 is 12 amino acids. V shed 3 bases, J shed 10 bases, and the junction held 3 bases outside the gene matches. Germline V CDR1 and CDR2: MDHEN, SYDVKM. The CDR3 nucleotides read TGTGCCAGCAGTTTGGGGACAGTCGAGCAGTTCTTC. It codes for CASSLGTVEQFF. The full variable domain, in which reference TRBV28 and TRBJ2-1 provide the parts outside the CDR3, is DVKVTQSSRYLVKRTGEKVFLECVQDMDHENMFWYRQDPGLGLRLIYFSYDVKMKEKGDIPEGYSVSREKKERFSLILESASTNQTSMYLCASSLGTVEQFFGPGTRLTVL.

The V call is TRBV6-5, the J call TRBJ2-1; TRBD1 matches 8 bases. Trimming took 7 bases from V and 4 from J; bases not matched to a gene: 6. Looked up from germline, CDR1 is MNHEY and CDR2 is SVGAGI. This CDR3 spans 14 amino acids. The CDR3 spells CASNPQGDYNEQFF. In nucleotides, the CDR3 is TGTGCCAGCAACCCACAGGGGGATTACAATGAGCAGTTCTTC.

In DNA, the CDR3 is TGTGCCAGCAGCAAGAATTTGAGCCAACCCCCAGATACGCAGTATTTT. This sequence encodes CASSKNLSQPPDTQYF. V is TRBV21-1 and J is TRBJ2-3; TRBD2, the table's D call, was not compared with the DNA. TRBV21-1 is tagged as a pseudogene. The CDR3 runs to 16 residues.

J is TRBJ2-7 and V is TRBV6-1; 13 bases fit TRBD2. The J segment lost 6 bases and the V segment lost 4 bases, leaving 21 bases of the junction unmatched. The CDR3 has 20 residues. Germline values: CDR1 MNHNS, CDR2 SASEGT. The CDR3 sequence is CASSGRKRGLGTSGASEQYF. The CDR3, as DNA: TGTGCCAGCAGTGGGAGGAAAAGGGGCCTAGGGACTAGCGGGGCCTCCGAGCAGTACTTC.

This clone turned up a few times. The genes are TRBV28 and TRBJ2-3, with 8 bases that match TRBD1. CDR3 length equals 15 residues. V lost 6 bases, J lost 5 bases, and 10 bases stayed unmatched. Germline V CDR1 and CDR2: MDHEN, SYDVKM. The CDR3 sequence is CASSPTPDRGDTQYF. The CDR3 nucleotides read TGTGCCAGCAGCCCAACCCCCGACAGGGGAGATACGCAGTATTTT.

This sequence joins TRBV7-8 and TRBJ1-1, with 7 bases fitting TRBD1. V dropped 4 bases and J dropped 1; count of bases not matched to a gene: 3. There are 14 residues in the CDR3. Germline assignment: CDR1 SGHVS and CDR2 FQNEAQ. The CDR3 DNA follows: TGTGCCAGCAGCTCGAGGGGGCGGAACACTGAAGCTTTCTTT. Translation gives CASSSRGRNTEAFF.

V gene TRBV29-1 combines with J gene TRBJ1-2; no reliable D call. V shed 4 bases and J shed 4 bases, with 10 bases lying between them. Germline-derived CDR1 and CDR2 are SQVTM and ANQGSEA. The CDR3 sequence is 12 residues long. This CDR3 is CSVVAQSYGYTF. The CDR3 region has the DNA TGCAGCGTTGTGGCACAGTCCTATGGCTACACCTTC.

The chain links TRBV28 to TRBJ1-3; 7 bases match TRBD1. This CDR3 has 14 amino acids. The germline gives CDR1 MDHEN, CDR2 SYDVKM. V trimming: 3 bases; J trimming: 3 bases; junction bases outside the gene matches: 2. The CDR3 DNA reads TGTGCCAGCAGTTTTACAGGGGTTGGAAACACCATATATTTT. This encodes CASSFTGVGNTIYF.

The V call is TRBV11-2, the J call TRBJ1-1, with D uncertain. There are 14 residues in the CDR3. Germline V CDR1 and CDR2: SGHAT, FQNNGV. The V gene lost 5 bases and the J gene lost 3 bases, with 13 bases spanning the gap. The CDR3 sequence is CASSPVGPDTEAFF. The CDR3 bases are TGTGCCAGCAGCCCGGTGGGCCCGGACACTGAAGCTTTCTTT.

The chain has TRBV20-1 and TRBJ2-1; D gene ambiguous. V lost 5 bases and J 7 bases, leaving 9 bases between the germline ends. The CDR3 is made up of 11 amino acids. Looked up from germline, CDR1 is DFQATT and CDR2 is SNEGSKA (reference sequence). The DNA for the CDR3 is TGCAGTGCTCAGAGGCAGAATGAGCAGTTCTTC. Translating gives CSAQRQNEQFF.

The V gene is TRBV10-2, the J gene TRBJ2-7, with 8 bases identical to TRBD1. Unmatched junction bases numbered 2, after V lost 1 base and J lost 0 bases. CDR1 and CDR2 (germline): WSHSY, SAAADI. This CDR3 has 15 residues. CDR3 sequence (DNA): TGCGCCAGCAGTGAGTACAGGGGGATCTCCTACGAGCAGTACTTC. Translation gives CASSEYRGISYEQYF.

The rearrangement links TRBV5-1 to TRBJ1-2; D may be TRBD1 (5 bases). This CDR3 region has 14 residues. The V and J ends lost 0 bases and 4 bases respectively, with 10 bases between them. Looked up from germline, CDR1 is SGHRS and CDR2 is YFSETQ. CDR3 sequence: CASSLGTGSYGYTF. CDR3 nucleotides: TGCGCCAGCAGCTTGGGTACAGGAAGCTATGGCTACACCTTC.

The chain carries TRBV18 and TRBJ2-1; D is possibly TRBD1 (5 bases). There are 13 residues in the CDR3. Germline CDR1 is KGHSH and CDR2 is LQKENI. V was shortened by 3 bases and J by 8 bases, with 11 bases between the two germline ends. The DNA for the CDR3 is TGTGCCAGCTCACCTGTACAGGACCATGAGCAGTTCTTC. Its translation: CASSPVQDHEQFF.

This clone has just one count. The J gene is TRBJ2-5, the V gene TRBV18; D might be TRBD1 (5 bases). The CDR3 length is 15 residues. Germline V gives CDR1 KGHSH, CDR2 LQKENI. Deletions cut 5 bases from V and 0 bases from J, with 13 bases between. The DNA for the CDR3 is TGTGCCAGCTCAGACAGCGCATCGTACCAAGAGACCCAGTACTTC. This translates into CASSDSASYQETQYF.

The chain joins TRBV7-2 to TRBJ1-4; no clear D gene. CDR3 size: 15 residues. Deletions cut 5 bases from V and 2 bases from J, with 12 bases between. CDR1 is SGHTA, CDR2 FQGNSA, per germline. For the CDR3, the DNA is TGTGCCAGCAGCCAGAACCGGGGTACTAATGAAAAACTGTTTTTT. This translates into CASSQNRGTNEKLFF.

The CDR3 bases are TGTGCCAGCTCAGATATAGTGGGCAATCAGCCCCAGCATTTT. Translated, it gives CASSDIVGNQPQHF. This chain joins TRBV18 and TRBJ1-5; no reliable D call. The CDR3 is 14 amino acids. The V gene's germline CDR1 is KGHSH and CDR2 LQKENI. Trimming took 5 bases from V and 2 from J, leaving 10 bases between them.